A single sample gave rise to the 27 T cell receptor beta chains below, sequenced in a study of identical twins. One entry per CDR3 protein, called by TCRdb with MiXCR from the 5' RACE reads. The data contain 1.5 million to 2 million distinct CDR3 sequences, about 30% of them singletons. Sequences were obtained from cord blood. Source of these receptors: a newborn girl in good health.

This clonotype was seen many times. The genes are TRBV5-5 and TRBJ2-7; 7 bases match TRBD1. Germline-derived CDR1 and CDR2 are SGHKS and YYEKEE (reference sequence). J gave up 1 base and V 5 bases, and 9 bases lay outside the gene matches. The CDR3 is 15 amino acids. The CDR3 coding sequence is TGTGCCAGCAGTCACCGGGACAGCTTTTCCTACGAGCAGTACTTC. Its protein product is CASSHRDSFSYEQYF.

V is TRBV6-1 and J is TRBJ1-6; D not certain. V was pared by 8 bases and J by 5 bases, with 10 bases between. Germline assignment: CDR1 MNHNS and CDR2 SASEGT. The CDR3 consists of 13 residues. In nucleotides, the CDR3 is TGTGCCAGCCGACGGCTTCATAATTCACCCCTCCACTTT. It encodes CASRRLHNSPLHF.

V and J are TRBV20-1 and TRBJ1-1; D gene uncertain. The CDR3 is 15 residues long. CDR1 is DFQATT and CDR2 is SNEGSKA in the germline V gene (reference sequence). V was trimmed by 2 bases and J by 0 bases, leaving 13 bases between them. CDR3 nucleotides: TGCAGTGCTAGAAATGCGCTATTCATGAACACTGAAGCTTTCTTT. This gives the protein CSARNALFMNTEAFF.

Only a few counts were recorded for this clonotype. The CDR3 DNA is TGTGCCAGCAGCTTACGGGACGGTTTCTATGGCTACACCTTC. The encoded protein is CASSLRDGFYGYTF. The chain recombines TRBV7-9 with TRBJ1-2, with D possibly matching TRBD1 (5 bases). The CDR3 covers 14 residues. Germline values: CDR1 SEHNR, CDR2 FQNEAQ (reference sequence). V was cut by 2 bases and J by 4 bases, with 11 bases left in between.

This clonotype showed up just a few times. The V gene is TRBV12-3 or TRBV12-4, the J gene TRBJ2-7, with D possibly matching TRBD1 (6 bases). The germline V and J ends were trimmed by 4 bases and 4 bases, with 11 bases remaining between them. The CDR3 covers 13 residues. CDR3 region: CASSWAGEYEQYF. In DNA form, the CDR3 reads TGTGCCAGCAGTTGGGCAGGGGAGTACGAGCAGTACTTC.

This clonotype appeared a few times. The chain couples TRBV2 to TRBJ2-1; D is unresolved. CDR3 length: 10 amino acids. Germline V gene sequence: CDR1 SNHLY, CDR2 FYNNEI. The V and J ends lost 8 bases and 10 bases respectively, with 9 bases between them. The CDR3: CASLLREQFF. The CDR3 coding sequence is TGTGCCAGCCTACTCCGGGAGCAGTTCTTC.

This clonotype was recorded many times. The chain couples TRBV3-1 to TRBJ2-7, with D tentatively TRBD1 (5 bases). CDR3 size: 12 residues. Per the germline V gene, CDR1 is LGHDT and CDR2 is YNNKEL (reference sequence). The germline V and J ends were trimmed by 2 bases and 3 bases, with 5 bases remaining between them. The CDR3 coding sequence is TGTGCCAGCAGCCAAACAGGCTACGAGCAGTACTTC. It translates to CASSQTGYEQYF.

Comments on this clonotype: A much bigger clone sits one base away, suggesting this may be a read error. The CDR3 loop is CASSQGTSQETRYF. The CDR3 region has the DNA TGTGCCAGCAGCCAAGGGACTAGCCAAGAGACCCGGTACTTC. The chain recombines TRBV4-2 with TRBJ2-5, with 8 bases aligning to TRBD2. Per the germline V gene, CDR1 is LGHNA and CDR2 is YNFKEQ. This CDR3 is 14 amino acids long.

The chain is built from TRBV20-1 and TRBJ2-7; 8 nucleotides agree with TRBD2. The CDR3 is made up of 13 amino acids. Germline assignment: CDR1 DFQATT and CDR2 SNEGSKA (reference sequence). V dropped 6 bases and J dropped 6; count of bases not matched to a gene: 10. CDR3 nucleotide sequence: TGCAGTGCCTTAGCGGGACTAACCTGCGAGCAGTACTTC. Its translation: CSALAGLTCEQYF.

This clonotype was observed at least ten times. The V and J genes are TRBV29-1 and TRBJ2-1, with no clear D. The germline V gene has CDR1 SQVTM and CDR2 ANQGSEA. This CDR3 comprises 12 residues. Trimming stripped 6 bases from V and 4 bases from J, with 10 bases between. Here the CDR3 reads CSVVSAYNEQFF. The CDR3 DNA sequence: TGCAGCGTGGTCTCGGCTTACAATGAGCAGTTCTTC.

This clonotype was found a few times. This chain links TRBV25-1 with TRBJ1-1; D is perhaps TRBD1 (6 bases). The CDR3 length is 15 residues. CDR1 is MGHDK, CDR2 SYGVNS, per germline. With 6 bases removed from V and 1 base from J, the gap between germline ends came to 15 bases. The CDR3 nucleotides are TGTGCCAGCAGGGCCGGGGGCGCAGGGAACACTGAAGCTTTCTTT. This gives the protein CASRAGGAGNTEAFF.

This chain joins TRBV5-1 and TRBJ1-1; D possibly corresponds to TRBD1 (5 bases). The germline V gene encodes CDR1 SGHRS and CDR2 YFSETQ. V lost 7 bases and J lost 5, with 18 bases in between. The CDR3 has 14 residues. The CDR3 nucleotides read TGCGCCAGCGGTTTAGGACATTCAGGGACTGAAGCTTTCTTT. Its translation: CASGLGHSGTEAFF.

The chain uses TRBV4-1 and TRBJ2-1, with D tentatively TRBD1 (6 bases). Trimming took 3 bases from V and 7 from J, leaving 10 bases between them. Per germline, CDR1 MGHRA and CDR2 YSYEKL. The CDR3 loop spans 13 amino acids. The CDR3 is CASSHLRGNEQFF. The CDR3 nucleotides read TGCGCCAGCAGCCACCTCAGGGGTAATGAGCAGTTCTTC.

This clonotype appeared a few times. The chain employs TRBV20-1 and TRBJ2-3, with no clear D. Trimming pared 3 bases from V and 0 bases from J, leaving 13 bases between. The CDR3 totals 15 residues. Germline-derived CDR1 and CDR2 are DFQATT and SNEGSKA (reference sequence). This chain's CDR3 is CSASHPLISTDTQYF. The CDR3 DNA reads TGCAGTGCTAGCCACCCACTGATTAGCACAGATACGCAGTATTTT.

This chain joins TRBV15 and TRBJ2-7; the D is unclear. CDR1 is LNHNV and CDR2 is YYDKDF in the germline V gene (reference sequence). The V end lost 0 bases, the J end lost 2 bases, and 8 bases lay between the germline ends. There are 14 residues in the CDR3. The CDR3 sequence: CATSRDRLAYEQYF. The CDR3 DNA follows: TGTGCCACCAGCAGAGATCGCTTAGCCTACGAGCAGTACTTC.

This clonotype was seen a few times. This chain's CDR3 is CASSSSVGAGWETQYF. Here the CDR3 DNA reads TGTGCCAGCAGTTCCTCGGTTGGAGCGGGTTGGGAGACCCAGTACTTC. The chain carries TRBV6-5 and TRBJ2-5, with a tentative D call TRBD2 (6 bases). CDR1 is MNHEY and CDR2 is SVGAGI in the germline V gene. The CDR3 is 16 amino acids. The germline V and J ends were trimmed by 4 bases and 5 bases, with 20 bases remaining between them.

The CDR3 is CASRSGTPYEQYF. DNA of the CDR3: TGTGCCAGCAGATCCGGGACCCCCTACGAGCAGTACTTC. V is TRBV27 and J is TRBJ2-4; D possibly matches TRBD1 or TRBD2 (5 bases each). The DNA end is a closer match to TRBJ2-7, so the J assignment may be wrong. The CDR3 is made up of 13 amino acids. In germline, CDR1 is MNHEY, CDR2 SMNVEV (reference sequence).

The chain employs TRBV10-3 and TRBJ2-7; tentative D call: TRBD1 (5 bases). The V end was cut by 2 bases, the J end by 2 bases, with 16 bases between. Germline values: CDR1 ENHRY, CDR2 SYGVKD. The CDR3 is 16 amino acids. The CDR3 reads CAISEGVTGNPYEQYF. CDR3 DNA: TGTGCCATCAGTGAGGGAGTAACAGGAAATCCCTACGAGCAGTACTTC.

The DNA of the CDR3 is TGTGCCATCAGCCTCGATTTTTCCGGGACAGATTCTGGAAACACCATATATTTT. Its protein is CAISLDFSGTDSGNTIYF. This chain links TRBV10-3 with TRBJ1-3; 7 bases fit TRBD1. The trim removed 6 bases at V and 1 base at J, leaving 15 bases unmatched. Germline CDR1 reads ENHRY; CDR2 reads SYGVKD. There are 18 residues in the CDR3.

The J gene is TRBJ2-5, the V gene TRBV5-6; 10 bases line up with TRBD2. Germline trimming cut 1 base from V and 13 bases from J; bases unmatched to any gene: 7. This CDR3 is 13 amino acids long. Germline V gene data show CDR1 as SGHDT and CDR2 as YYEEEE. CDR3 DNA sequence: TGTGCCAGCAGCTTGTCTAGCGGGAGTGGCCGGTACTTC. Its protein product is CASSLSSGSGRYF.

This clonotype was counted between two and nine times. The rearrangement links TRBV29-1 to TRBJ1-1; the match to TRBD1 covers 11 bases. The ends lost 6 bases at V and 4 bases at J; junction bases unmatched: 4. Germline loops: CDR1 SQVTM, CDR2 ANQGSEA. The CDR3 runs 13 residues. The CDR3 protein is CSVLGTGGTEAFF. The CDR3 coding sequence is TGCAGCGTGCTTGGGACAGGGGGCACTGAAGCTTTCTTT.

This clonotype was found a few times. This chain joins TRBV29-1 and TRBJ1-1; maybe TRBD1 (5 bases). Germline CDR1 and CDR2: SQVTM and ANQGSEA. Trimming pared 0 bases from V and 2 bases from J, leaving 7 bases between. The CDR3 extends over 13 amino acids. The CDR3 nucleotides are TGCAGCGTTGAAGAGGGGCACAACACTGAAGCTTTCTTT. This translates into CSVEEGHNTEAFF.

The chain combines TRBV20-1 with TRBJ2-3; 8 positions match TRBD1. Losses at the gene ends were 8 bases for V and 2 bases for J; bases not matched to a gene: 6. CDR1 DFQATT and CDR2 SNEGSKA come from the germline V gene (reference sequence). The CDR3 is 13 amino acids. The CDR3 DNA reads as TGCAGTTCCGGACAGGGCCTCACAGATACGCAGTATTTT. This gives the protein CSSGQGLTDTQYF.

This chain uses TRBV20-1 with TRBJ2-3; D not resolved. The germline V gene encodes CDR1 DFQATT and CDR2 SNEGSKA (reference sequence). CDR3 length equals 11 residues. This CDR3 is CGGQAPDTQYF. CDR3 DNA: TGCGGTGGGCAGGCCCCAGATACGCAGTATTTT.

J is TRBJ2-7 and V is TRBV7-2, with 9 bases identical to TRBD2. CDR1 and CDR2 (germline): SGHTA, FQGNSA. V gave up 5 bases and J gave up 3 bases; unmatched junction bases: 17. This CDR3 has 18 residues. The CDR3 DNA reads as TGTGCCAGCAGCCGAGATAGTTTGGCGGGAGGGAACATCTACGAGCAGTACTTC. Protein: CASSRDSLAGGNIYEQYF. The whole variable domain, filled in from reference TRBV7-2 and TRBJ2-7, reads GAGVSQSPSNKVTEKGKDVELRCDPISGHTALYWYRQSLGQGLEFLIYFQGNSAPDKSGLPSDRFSAERTGGSVSTLTIQRTQQEDSAVYLCASSRDSLAGGNIYEQYFGPGTRLTVT.

V is TRBV20-1 and J is TRBJ2-1; no definite D call. CDR1 and CDR2 from the germline V gene are DFQATT and SNEGSKA (reference sequence). The V gene lost 3 bases and the J gene lost 14 bases, with 17 bases spanning the gap. The CDR3 spans 12 residues. This CDR3 reads CSARFNRRREFF. The DNA for the CDR3 is TGCAGTGCTAGGTTTAATAGGCGAAGGGAGTTCTTC.

The chain combines TRBV6-2 or TRBV6-3 with TRBJ2-7; 8 positions agree with TRBD1. The end of the DNA aligns better with TRBJ2-4, so the J call may be wrong. Germline V CDR1 and CDR2: MNHEY, SVGEGT. The CDR3 is made up of 12 amino acids. DNA of the CDR3: TGTGCCAGCGGGGACAGGAAAGACATTCAGTACTTC. Protein product: CASGDRKDIQYF.